The clone carrying this T cell receptor beta chain was seen ten or more times. Antigen specificity is unknown. Together with a sample-barcoded 5' primer, a J-beta primer mix was included in a second PCR lasting roughly 6 to 12 cycles. Every cDNA was tagged by a template-switch adaptor with 12 random nucleotides. TCRdb reanalysed the 5' RACE reads using MiXCR and keeps one entry per CDR3 protein. The table shows around 500,000 distinct CDR3 sequences, with around half occurring only once. There are 13 residues in the CDR3. Trimming removed 4 bases from V and 2 bases from J; junction bases left unmatched: 2. Per germline, CDR1 SQVTM and CDR2 ANQGSEA. Healthy individuals of Caucasian origin from Russia, aged about 6 to 100, served as donors. The sample is drawn from a study of blood T cells in healthy people across ages. Study results and limitations: PBMCs that were unsorted prevented a conclusive naive versus antigen-experienced comparison.

The sample taken for sequencing was blood. The sequence derives from a man at least 80 years old in good health. The J gene is TRBJ2-3, the V gene TRBV29-1; 8 bases are a match to TRBD1. The CDR3 coding sequence is TGCAGCGTTGGGACAGGGTCCACAGATACGCAGTATTTT. As protein: CSVGTGSTDTQYF.